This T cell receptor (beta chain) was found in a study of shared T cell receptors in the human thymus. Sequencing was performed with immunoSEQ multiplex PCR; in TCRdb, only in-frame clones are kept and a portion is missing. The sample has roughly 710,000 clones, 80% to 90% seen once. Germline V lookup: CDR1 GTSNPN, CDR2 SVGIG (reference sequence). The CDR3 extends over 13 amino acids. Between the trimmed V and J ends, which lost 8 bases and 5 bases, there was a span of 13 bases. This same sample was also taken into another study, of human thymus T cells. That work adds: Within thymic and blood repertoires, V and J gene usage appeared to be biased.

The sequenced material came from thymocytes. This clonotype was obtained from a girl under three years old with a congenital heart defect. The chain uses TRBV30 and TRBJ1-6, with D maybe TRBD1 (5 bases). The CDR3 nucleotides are TGTGCCCTAATCAGGGTTCATAATTCACCCCTCCACTTT. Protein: CALIRVHNSPLHF.